The entry that follows covers one TCR beta chain sequence. The source of the sample is a study of blood T cell repertoires in COVID-19. Whole-study context: Donors in the United States, Italy and Spain gave samples during acute or convalescent COVID-19. PBMCs, B-cell-depleted T cells, or T cells were the source of the cDNA or gDNA that made up the material.

Germline values: CDR1 SGHTA, CDR2 FQGNSA. The junction had 2 bases not matched to a gene; V was cut back by 4 bases and J by 2 bases. The CDR3 is 14 residues long. Participants had their cohort set by participant-reported clinical history. As processed by the authors: Counts of nucleated cells, estimated from reference gene primer amplification, were obtained. TCRdb's table, derived via immunoSEQ multiplex PCR, lists solely in-frame clones and lacks some. V and J calls and clone size are as listed in that table; D and trimming were resolved from the DNA. Altogether some 290,000 clones are present, roughly 89% being singletons, with the ten largest covering just under 9.5%.

The chain combines TRBV7-2 with TRBJ2-7; the match to TRBD2 covers 10 bases. Sequenced: PBMCs or T cells enriched from blood (not recorded which). This receptor was obtained from a woman aged 25 to 39 who had recovered from COVID-19. The CDR3 DNA reads TGTGCCAGCAGCTCGACTAGCGGGCCCTACGAGCAGTACTTC. Encoded protein: CASSSTSGPYEQYF. Drawing the rest from reference TRBV7-2 and TRBJ2-7, the complete variable domain is GAGVSQSPSNKVTEKGKDVELRCDPISGHTALYWYRQSLGQGLEFLIYFQGNSAPDKSGLPSDRFSAERTGGSVSTLTIQRTQQEDSAVYLCASSSTSGPYEQYFGPGTRLTVT.